The rows below give T cell receptor beta chains drawn from one sample of a study of cytomegalovirus exposure and HLA in healthy donors. TCRdb's copy holds only in-frame clones and misses some; the assay was immunoSEQ multiplex PCR. The table records about 200,000 clones, approximately 85% of them present only once. The sequenced sample was PBMCs. These TCRs come from a woman aged 45 to 65 in good health and CMV-seronegative. Each CDR3 is given with its conserved first and last residue. The D gene is left open where the match is weak. Size values are once, few and many counts, or a class for expanded clones, and some rows have none.

J | D | length | size | V | DNA | CDR3
TRBJ2-3 | . | 13 | few | TRBV5-1 | TGCGCCAGCCACGCCCAGGGCACAGATACGCAGTATTTT | CASHAQGTDTQYF
TRBJ2-5 | TRBD1 | 14 | . | TRBV5-1 | TGCGCCAGCAGGCCGGGACAGGGGACGGAGACCCAGTACTTC | CASRPGQGTETQYF
TRBJ2-2 | TRBD2 | 18 | . | TRBV7-9 | TGTGCCAGCAGCTTTAGTATCGGGACTAGCGGGGACACCGGGGAGCTGTTTTTT | CASSFSIGTSGDTGELFF
TRBJ1-2 | TRBD1 | 11 | . | TRBV30 | TGTGCCTGGTCGACAGGGCCCGGCTACACCTTC | CAWSTGPGYTF
TRBJ2-1 | . | 15 | . | TRBV7-2 | TGTGCCAGCAGCTTAGTGAGAGGTAGGAACAATGAGCAGTTCTTC | CASSLVRGRNNEQFF
TRBJ2-3 | TRBD2 | 17 | . | TRBV5-4 | TGTGCCAGCAGCCTACTACTCAGCGGGAGTAGGGCAGATACGCAGTATTTT | CASSLLLSGSRADTQYF
TRBJ2-7 | TRBD1 | 14 | . | TRBV19 | TGTGCCACCCAACCCCGGGACAGCCCTTACGAGCAGTACTTC | CATQPRDSPYEQYF
TRBJ1-3 | TRBD1 | 18 | . | TRBV4-1 | TGCGCCAGCAGCTCAGACAGGGGGCTACCAAGCTCTGGAAACACCATATATTTT | CASSSDRGLPSSGNTIYF
TRBJ2-5 | . | 18 | . | TRBV21-1 | TGTGCCAGCAGCAAAGATTCATCCCTAGCTAAAGGGGGAGAGACCCAGTACTTC | CASSKDSSLAKGGETQYF
TRBJ2-5 | TRBD2 | 11 | . | TRBV20-1 | TGCAGTGGAGGGAGGGGAGAGACCCAGTACTTC | CSGGRGETQYF
TRBJ2-3 | TRBD1 | 17 | . | TRBV5-4 | TGTGCCAGCAGCCTCCTCGGGTGGGACAGAGATACAGATACGCAGTATTTT | CASSLLGWDRDTDTQYF
TRBJ1-2 | . | 20 | . | TRBV28 | TGTGCCAGCAGTCCGGGTACGACGGGGGGGCCCCTCTTTGCTAACTATGGCTACACCTTC | CASSPGTTGGPLFANYGYTF
TRBJ1-4 | . | 19 | . | TRBV28 | TGTGCCAGCAGTTTATGGGGGGTGGGGGGAAGATCAACTAATGAAAAACTGTTTTTT | CASSLWGVGGRSTNEKLFF
TRBJ2-1 | . | 17 | . | TRBV7-2 | TGTGCCAGCAGCTTTAGTAGCGGCAGTTTTTACTACAATGAGCAGTTCTTC | CASSFSSGSFYYNEQFF
TRBJ1-2 | . | 12 | . | TRBV28 | TGTGCCAGCAGTAGCGGTGGCTATGGCTACACCTTC | CASSSGGYGYTF
TRBJ2-3 | . | 12 | . | TRBV1 | TGCACCAGCAGCCAGCCCAGGGTCGCGCAGTATTTT | CTSSQPRVAQYF
TRBJ1-6 | . | 12 | . | TRBV27 | TGTGCCAGCAGTTTCGTAAATTCACCCCTCCACTTT | CASSFVNSPLHF
TRBJ2-7 | . | 12 | . | TRBV28 | TGTGCCAGCAGTTATCAGGGTTACGAGCAGTACTTC | CASSYQGYEQYF
TRBJ1-1 | . | 11 | . | TRBV28 | TGTGCCAGCAGTTTGGGGGGGGAGCCTTTCTTT | CASSLGGEPFF
TRBJ1-1 | . | 14 | . | TRBV27 | TGTGCCAGCAGTCCGAAAGTTAGGGGGACTGAAGCTTTCTTT | CASSPKVRGTEAFF
TRBJ2-1 | TRBD1 | 15 | . | TRBV7-9 | TGTTCCAGCAGCCTAGGACAGGGAATAGGGAATGAGCAGTTCTTC | CSSSLGQGIGNEQFF
TRBJ1-1 | . | 15 | . | TRBV7-9 | TGTGCCAGCAGCGACGCCCGAACAGCAGCTTTTGAAGCTTTCTTT | CASSDARTAAFEAFF
TRBJ2-2 | . | 15 | . | TRBV7-9 | TGTGCCAGCAGCTCGAGGGATCGTGCCACCGGGGAGCTGTTTTTT | CASSSRDRATGELFF
TRBJ2-4 | . | 11 | . | TRBV6-1 | TGTGCCGGCAGGGGGGGGAACATTCAGTACTTC | CAGRGGNIQYF
TRBJ1-5 | TRBD1 | 15 | . | TRBV6-5 | TGTGCCAGCAGTCACGACAGGGGGCCCAATCAGCCCCAGCATTTT | CASSHDRGPNQPQHF
TRBJ2-1 | TRBD2 | 15 | . | TRBV7-6 | TGTGCCAGCAGCTTAGCGATTGGACTAGTAGGTGAGCAGTTCTTC | CASSLAIGLVGEQFF
TRBJ2-2 | . | 13 | once | TRBV28 | TGTGCCAGCCTGCGAGGGAACACCGGGGAGCTGTTTTTT | CASLRGNTGELFF
TRBJ2-3 | TRBD2 | 16 | . | TRBV6-5 | TGTGCCAGCAGTTACTCTGGGACTAGTTACACAGATACGCAGTATTTT | CASSYSGTSYTDTQYF
TRBJ1-2 | . | 14 | . | TRBV30 | TGTGCCTGGAGCGGTAAAGGGGGATACTATGGCTACACCTTC | CAWSGKGGYYGYTF
TRBJ1-1 | . | 14 | . | TRBV6-1 | TGTGCCAGCACCTCCGGGGGAGCGAACACTGAAGCTTTCTTT | CASTSGGANTEAFF
TRBJ1-2 | . | 16 | . | TRBV21-1 | TGTGCCAGCAGCAAAGCTAAAGGAAGGGGAAGTGATGGCTACACCTTC | CASSKAKGRGSDGYTF
TRBJ1-4 | . | 15 | . | TRBV5-1 | TGCGCCAGCAGCTTGGCCGGACAAGTTAATGAAAAACTGTTTTTT | CASSLAGQVNEKLFF
TRBJ2-7 | TRBD1 | 15 | once | TRBV19 | TGTGCCAGTAGTGGTCCCGGGACAGGGACCTACGAGCAGTACTTC | CASSGPGTGTYEQYF
TRBJ2-7 | TRBD2 | 15 | . | TRBV28 | TGTGCCAGCAGTCCCAGGGCTAGCGGGAGCAACGAGCAGTACTTC | CASSPRASGSNEQYF
TRBJ2-7 | TRBD2 | 16 | . | TRBV7-2 | TGTGCCAGCAGCCCGGGACTAGCGGGAGGGCATCGGGAGCAGTACTTC | CASSPGLAGGHREQYF
TRBJ2-7 | TRBD1 | 14 | . | TRBV7-6 | TGTGCCAGCAGCCCGGGGACAGCTTACTACGAGCAGTACTTC | CASSPGTAYYEQYF
TRBJ2-7 | TRBD2 | 15 | few | TRBV30 | TGTGCCTGGAGAGGTCTTAGCGGGCTCAACTACGAGCAGTACTTC | CAWRGLSGLNYEQYF
TRBJ1-1 | TRBD1 | 15 | . | TRBV27 | TGTGCCAGCAGTTACATCCGACAGGGGGGCACTGAAGCTTTCTTT | CASSYIRQGGTEAFF
TRBJ2-5 | . | 17 | . | TRBV15 | TGTGCCACCAGCAGAGATGGGGGGGCGGGAGAGAAGGGGACCCAGTACTTC | CATSRDGGAGEKGTQYF
TRBJ2-1 | . | 12 | . | TRBV4-1 | TGCGCCAGCAGCCAGGTAGGGGTTCGGCAGTTCTTC | CASSQVGVRQFF
TRBJ1-2 | TRBD1 | 18 | . | TRBV5-4 | TGTGCCAGCAGCTTGGGAGGGGACAGGGACTCTCTAGACTATGGCTACACCTTC | CASSLGGDRDSLDYGYTF